The rows below give T cell receptor beta chains drawn from one sample of a study of blood T cell repertoires in COVID-19. TCRdb's table, derived via immunoSEQ multiplex PCR, lists solely in-frame clones and lacks some. The sample has a few hundred thousand clones; 88% are singletons. Specimen: PBMCs or T cells enriched from blood (not recorded which). The receptors stem from a woman younger than 30 who had recovered from COVID-19. Each CDR3 is given without its conserved first and last residue. D genes are given only for firm matches. Some rows mark clone size as missing; the rest say once, few, many or name a class of expanded clone.

>.|TRBD1|TRBV11-2
ASSLDLGTGNSNQPQH
>.|.|TRBV4-1
ASSQDLAVGSEAF
>.|.|TRBV9
ASSAPVTEAF
>.|.|TRBV6-5
ASSYSTRRGGYGYT
>.|.|TRBV10-3
AIRREEGGAGLFDEQY
>.|.|TRBV7-9
ASARVSYEQY
>.|.|TRBV19
ASTDSPNTEAF
>.|TRBD2|TRBV6-5
ASSSRGGQETQY
>.|.|TRBV10-2
ASSGLAKNIQY
>.|TRBD1|TRBV6-6
ASSYDRGEQY
>.|TRBD2|TRBV28
ASSLGLARNEQF
>.|TRBD2|TRBV29-1
TIGGAGGTDTQY
>.|.|TRBV7-8
ASSLGEAEKLF
>.|TRBD1|TRBV5-8
ASSKRPDRGPLYGYT
>.|.|TRBV5-3
ARSFILDRSVSGANVLT
>few|.|TRBV12-3/TRBV12-4
ASGSSYNEQF
>.|.|TRBV13
ASSPQGMVTKNIQY
>once|TRBD1|TRBV7-9
ASSLGQALNTEAF
>.|.|TRBV9
ASSPLGTRLTDTQY
>once|.|TRBV11-3
ASSSYTDTQY
>.|.|TRBV5-1
ASSIQANSGNTIY
>once|.|TRBV4-3
ASSQQTGYEQY
>.|TRBD1|TRBV19
ASRDRDRGARNYGYT
>.|TRBD1|TRBV9
ASSVEQGAGGYT
>.|.|TRBV15
ATSRDKGMDAEAF
>.|.|TRBV5-8
ASSVSPPGEQY
>.|.|TRBV9
ASRAVGGRSRGGYT
>few|TRBD1|TRBV4-1
ASSQHTGGAGGYT
>.|.|TRBV2
ASSESHNGQEAF
>.|.|TRBV30
AWSVAGLGQPQH
>.|.|TRBV7-9
ASSPGHSYEQY
>.|TRBD2|TRBV9
ASSVGGGNYNEQF
>.|.|TRBV5-1
ASSHPGQPEQY
>once|TRBD2|TRBV11-2
ASSHYLAGVTGELF
>once|TRBD2|TRBV5-4
ASSKTSGGAGEDTQY
>.|TRBD2|TRBV18
ASSPLRLAGKYEQY
>.|.|TRBV4-1
ASSQAGNRESYEQY
>.|.|TRBV5-4
ASSLEPTGTNGYT
>.|TRBD1|TRBV18
ASSPSGTGVNSPLH
>.|.|TRBV5-6
ASSQKTYDYGYT
>.|TRBD1|TRBV5-5
ASSRGQVNQPQH
>.|.|TRBV29-1
SVDWAEAF
>.|.|TRBV30
AWYLGGYNEQF
>once|TRBD1|TRBV4-1
ASSQDLSGGSLGYT
>.|TRBD1|TRBV3-1/TRBV3-2
ASSRGTGGGWSTEAF
>once|TRBD1|TRBV24-1
ATSDGSGGSTEAF
>.|.|TRBV4-1
ASSQGSERYGYT
>once|.|TRBV14
ASSLQGASGYT